The rows below give T cell receptor beta chains drawn from one sample of a study of tumor and adjacent non-tumor tissue in lung cancer. TCRdb recomputed calls from the multiplex PCR reads with MiXCR, one row per CDR3 protein. Of 200,000 to 250,000 distinct CDR3 sequences in the sample, 60% to 85% were seen once. Sequenced sample: lung tumor tissue. These receptors all come from a man aged 55 to 69 with non-small cell lung cancer. Each CDR3 is given with its conserved first and last residue. Each record gives: J gene, clone size, V gene, D gene, CDR3 DNA, CDR3 protein. The D gene is left open where the match is weak. Clone size is not always given. Where it is, it says once, few, many or a class for expanded clones.

j_gene: TRBJ2-5
abundance: few
v_gene: TRBV4-1
d_gene: TRBD2
CDR3nt: TGCGCCAGCAGCCCAGGGACTAGCGGGGGGTTCGACGAGACCCAGTACTTC
CDR3aa: CASSPGTSGGFDETQYF

j_gene: TRBJ1-3
abundance: -
v_gene: TRBV5-1
d_gene: -
CDR3nt: TGCGCCAGCAGCTCAGACCTGGTTAGCTCTGGAAACACCATATATTTT
CDR3aa: CASSSDLVSSGNTIYF

j_gene: TRBJ2-4
abundance: -
v_gene: TRBV14
d_gene: -
CDR3nt: TGTGCCAGAAGCCACGGACATACCAAGGCTTTAGCCAAAAACATTCAATACTTC
CDR3aa: CARSHGHTKALAKNIQYF

j_gene: TRBJ2-2
abundance: -
v_gene: TRBV4-3
d_gene: -
CDR3nt: TGCGCCAGCGGCCCTCCCGGGGATTTGTACACCGGGGAGCTGTTTTTT
CDR3aa: CASGPPGDLYTGELFF

j_gene: TRBJ2-3
abundance: many
v_gene: TRBV11-3
d_gene: TRBD1
CDR3nt: TGTGCCAGCAGCTCCCGGGACAGGGGATTCACAGATACGCAGTATTTT
CDR3aa: CASSSRDRGFTDTQYF

j_gene: TRBJ2-7
abundance: -
v_gene: TRBV12-3/TRBV12-4
d_gene: -
CDR3nt: TGTGCCAGCAGAGCGGCAGGGAGCTCCTACGATCAGTACTTC
CDR3aa: CASRAAGSSYDQYF

j_gene: TRBJ2-7
abundance: few
v_gene: TRBV19
d_gene: -
CDR3nt: TGTGCCAGTAGTATAAGTGGCTCCTACGAGCAGTACTTC
CDR3aa: CASSISGSYEQYF

j_gene: TRBJ2-7
abundance: -
v_gene: TRBV11-3
d_gene: -
CDR3nt: TGTGCCAGCGGCTTAGTGATGTGGAGCGAGCGGTACTTC
CDR3aa: CASGLVMWSERYF

j_gene: TRBJ1-1
abundance: -
v_gene: TRBV11-1
d_gene: TRBD1
CDR3nt: TGTGCCAGCATCAGGGACAGGCAGACTGAAGCTATCTTT
CDR3aa: CASIRDRQTEAIF

j_gene: TRBJ2-1
abundance: few
v_gene: TRBV5-1
d_gene: TRBD2
CDR3nt: TGCGCCAGCAGCTTGGGGACTAGCTCCACCCAGGGAATCAATGAGCAGTTCTTC
CDR3aa: CASSLGTSSTQGINEQFF

j_gene: TRBJ1-1
abundance: -
v_gene: TRBV6-5
d_gene: -
CDR3nt: TGTGCCAGCACTTTCCGGGAGGGCTCATACACTGAAGCTTTCTTT
CDR3aa: CASTFREGSYTEAFF

j_gene: TRBJ2-7
abundance: -
v_gene: TRBV6-2/TRBV6-3
d_gene: TRBD2
CDR3nt: TGTGCCAGTAACCAGGCGGGGGACGAGCAGTACTTC
CDR3aa: CASNQAGDEQYF

j_gene: TRBJ2-3
abundance: -
v_gene: TRBV11-2
d_gene: TRBD2
CDR3nt: TGTGCCAGCAGCGCCTCCCTACTAGCGGGGGGGACTGAAGATACGCAGTATTTT
CDR3aa: CASSASLLAGGTEDTQYF

j_gene: TRBJ1-2
abundance: -
v_gene: TRBV28
d_gene: -
CDR3nt: TGTGCCAGCAGTTTAACACAGACTCCGGGGGGCTACACCTTC
CDR3aa: CASSLTQTPGGYTF